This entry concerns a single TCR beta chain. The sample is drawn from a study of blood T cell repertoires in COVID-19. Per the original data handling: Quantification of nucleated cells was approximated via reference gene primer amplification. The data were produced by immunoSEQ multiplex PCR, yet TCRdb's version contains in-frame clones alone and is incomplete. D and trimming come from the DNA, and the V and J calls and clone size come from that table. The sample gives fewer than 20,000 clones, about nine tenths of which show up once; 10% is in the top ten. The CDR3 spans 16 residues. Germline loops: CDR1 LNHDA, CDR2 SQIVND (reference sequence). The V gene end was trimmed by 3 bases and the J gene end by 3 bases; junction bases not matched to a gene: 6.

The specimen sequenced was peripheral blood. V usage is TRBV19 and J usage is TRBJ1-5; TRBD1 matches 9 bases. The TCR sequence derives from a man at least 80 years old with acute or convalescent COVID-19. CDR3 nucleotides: TGTGCCAGTAGTATCCCGGGACAGGGCTACAATCAGCCCCAGCATTTT. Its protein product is CASSIPGQGYNQPQHF.